This T cell receptor (beta chain) was captured by sequencing in a study of T cells in Graves' hyperthyroidism and ophthalmopathy. For the study at large: Upon initial diagnosis and before any treatment, peripheral blood was collected.

Concerning this clonotype: Antigen unknown.

Pregnant or lactating patients were excluded, as were those with uncontrolled infection or other autoimmune disease. The PBMCs studied were ones that came from 8 to 10 ml fresh peripheral blood. The source material, RNA transcripts, was used to amplify TCR beta CDR3 regions. A first-round RT-PCR of the TCR CDR3 used the HTBI primer set. MiXCR, run by TCRdb on the multiplex PCR reads, gives a single entry per CDR3 protein. The table shows roughly 720,000 distinct CDR3 sequences, with around 16% occurring only once. CDR3 length: 15 amino acids. In germline, CDR1 is SGHAT, CDR2 FQNNGV. V lost 7 bases to trimming and J lost 5 bases, with 20 bases between them. Study conclusions and caveats: The authors' 13 V-J model separated ophthalmopathy from stable hyperthyroidism.

The sequenced sample consisted of blood. This rearrangement joins TRBV11-2 to TRBJ2-5; D possibly matches TRBD1 or TRBD2 (8 bases each). The clonotype was recovered from a man in his forties or fifties with Graves' hyperthyroidism. The CDR3 DNA reads as TGTGCCAGCACCCAGGGGGCGGGAGGATCGGAGACCCAGTACTTC. Translated, it gives CASTQGAGGSETQYF.